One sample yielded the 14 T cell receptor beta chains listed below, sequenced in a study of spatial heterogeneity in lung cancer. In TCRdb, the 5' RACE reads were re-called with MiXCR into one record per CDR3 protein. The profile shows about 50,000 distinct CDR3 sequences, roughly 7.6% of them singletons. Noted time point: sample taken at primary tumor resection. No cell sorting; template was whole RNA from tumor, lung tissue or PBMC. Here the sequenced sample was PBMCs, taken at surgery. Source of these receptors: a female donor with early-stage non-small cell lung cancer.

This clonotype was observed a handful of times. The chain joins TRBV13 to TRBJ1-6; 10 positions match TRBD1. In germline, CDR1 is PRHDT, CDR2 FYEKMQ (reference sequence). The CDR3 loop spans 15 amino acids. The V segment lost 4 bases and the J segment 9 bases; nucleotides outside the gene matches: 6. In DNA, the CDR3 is TGTGCCAGCAGCTACGGACAGGGGGTAGGTTCACCCCTCCACTTT. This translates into CASSYGQGVGSPLHF.

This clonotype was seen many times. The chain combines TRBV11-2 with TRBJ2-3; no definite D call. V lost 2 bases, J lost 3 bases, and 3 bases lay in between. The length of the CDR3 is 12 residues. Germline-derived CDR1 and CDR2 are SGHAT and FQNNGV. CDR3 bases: TGTGCCAGCAGCTTATTTACAGATACGCAGTATTTT. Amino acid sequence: CASSLFTDTQYF.

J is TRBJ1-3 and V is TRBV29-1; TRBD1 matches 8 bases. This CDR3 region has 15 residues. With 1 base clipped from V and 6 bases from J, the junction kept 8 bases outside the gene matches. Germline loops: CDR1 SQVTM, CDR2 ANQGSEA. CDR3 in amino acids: CSVEADGQGENTIYF. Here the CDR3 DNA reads TGCAGCGTTGAAGCCGACGGACAGGGCGAAAACACCATATATTTT.

CDR3 amino acids: CASSLPFGGGFSNTGELFF. In nucleotides, the CDR3 is TGTGCCAGCAGCTTACCGTTCGGCGGGGGGTTCTCGAACACCGGGGAGCTGTTTTTT. The J gene is TRBJ2-2, the V gene TRBV7-9, with TRBD2 matching over 8 bases. Looked up from germline, CDR1 is SEHNR and CDR2 is FQNEAQ (reference sequence). This CDR3 region has 19 residues. The J segment lost 0 bases and the V segment lost 2 bases, leaving 11 bases of the junction unmatched.

CDR3 in amino acids: CASNLQGAGNQPQHF. For the CDR3, the DNA is TGTGCCAGCAATCTTCAGGGGGCTGGCAATCAGCCCCAGCATTTT. The chain recombines TRBV2 with TRBJ1-5; 8 positions match TRBD1. The CDR3 has 15 residues. The germline CDR1 and CDR2 sequences are SNHLY and FYNNEI. V gave up 7 bases and J gave up 2 bases; unmatched junction bases: 7.

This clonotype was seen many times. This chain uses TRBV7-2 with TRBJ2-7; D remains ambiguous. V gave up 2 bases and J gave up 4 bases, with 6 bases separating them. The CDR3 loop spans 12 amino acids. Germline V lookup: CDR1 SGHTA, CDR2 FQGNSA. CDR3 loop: CASSLNGYEQYF. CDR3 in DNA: TGTGCCAGCAGCTTAAACGGGTACGAGCAGTACTTC. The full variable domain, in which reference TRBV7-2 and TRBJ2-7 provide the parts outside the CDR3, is GAGVSQSPSNKVTEKGKDVELRCDPISGHTALYWYRQSLGQGLEFLIYFQGNSAPDKSGLPSDRFSAERTGGSVSTLTIQRTQQEDSAVYLCASSLNGYEQYFGPGTRLTVT.

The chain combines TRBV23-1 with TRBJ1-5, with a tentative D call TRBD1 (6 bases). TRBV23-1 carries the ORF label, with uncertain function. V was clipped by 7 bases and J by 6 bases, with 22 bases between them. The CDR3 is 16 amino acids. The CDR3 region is CASNPDRSWVVQPQHF. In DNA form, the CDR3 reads TGCGCCAGCAACCCAGACAGGAGTTGGGTTGTTCAGCCCCAGCATTTT.

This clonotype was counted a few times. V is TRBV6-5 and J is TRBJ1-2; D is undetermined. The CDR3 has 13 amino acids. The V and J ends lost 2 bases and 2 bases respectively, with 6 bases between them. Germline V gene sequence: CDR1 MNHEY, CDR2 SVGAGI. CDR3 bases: TGTGCCAGCAGTTACGGCTGGAACTATGGCTACACCTTC. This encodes CASSYGWNYGYTF.

The CDR3 nucleotides read TGTGCCAGCAGCTTAGTCGGAGGGAGAGACACTGAAGCTTTCTTT. This codes for CASSLVGGRDTEAFF. The chain employs TRBV7-2 and TRBJ1-1; the D is unclear. From germline, CDR1 is SGHTA and CDR2 FQGNSA. The V end lost 1 base, the J end lost 3 bases, and 12 bases lay between the germline ends. The CDR3 loop spans 15 amino acids. The whole variable domain, remainder taken from reference TRBV7-2 and TRBJ1-1, is GAGVSQSPSNKVTEKGKDVELRCDPISGHTALYWYRQSLGQGLEFLIYFQGNSAPDKSGLPSDRFSAERTGGSVSTLTIQRTQQEDSAVYLCASSLVGGRDTEAFFGQGTRLTVV.

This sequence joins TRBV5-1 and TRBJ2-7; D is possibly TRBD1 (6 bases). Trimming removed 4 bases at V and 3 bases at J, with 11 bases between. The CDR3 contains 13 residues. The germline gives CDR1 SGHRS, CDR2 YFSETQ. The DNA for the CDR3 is TGCGCCAGCAGCCCGGGACACCGCTACGAGCAGTACTTC. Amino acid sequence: CASSPGHRYEQYF. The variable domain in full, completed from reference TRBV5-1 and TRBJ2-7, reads KAGVTQTPRYLIKTRGQQVTLSCSPISGHRSVSWYQQTPGQGLQFLFEYFSETQRNKGNFPGRFSGRQFSNSRSEMNVSTLELGDSALYLCASSPGHRYEQYFGPGTRLTVT.

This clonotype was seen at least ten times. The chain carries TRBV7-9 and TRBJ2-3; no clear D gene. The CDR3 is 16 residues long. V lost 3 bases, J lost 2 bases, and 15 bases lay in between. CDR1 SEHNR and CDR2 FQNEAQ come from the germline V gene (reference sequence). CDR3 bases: TGTGCCAGCAGCTTGTCGGCAGGATTAGACACAGATACGCAGTATTTT. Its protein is CASSLSAGLDTDTQYF.

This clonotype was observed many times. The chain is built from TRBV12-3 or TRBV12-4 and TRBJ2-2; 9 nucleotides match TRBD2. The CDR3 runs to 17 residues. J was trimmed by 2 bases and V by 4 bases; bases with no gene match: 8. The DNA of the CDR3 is TGTGCCAGCAGTTATCCCGGACTAGCGACTAACACCGGGGAGCTGTTTTTT. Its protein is CASSYPGLATNTGELFF.

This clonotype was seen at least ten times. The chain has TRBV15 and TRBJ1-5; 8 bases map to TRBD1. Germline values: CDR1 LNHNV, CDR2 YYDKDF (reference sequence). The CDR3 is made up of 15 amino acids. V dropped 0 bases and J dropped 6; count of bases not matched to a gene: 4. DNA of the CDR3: TGTGCCACCAGCAGAGAACCAGGGGGCAGTCAGCCCCAGCATTTT. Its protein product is CATSREPGGSQPQHF.

CDR3 nucleotide sequence: TGTGCCATCAAATCAGGGGGCGCTGGCAATGAGCAGTTCTTC. The encoded protein is CAIKSGGAGNEQFF. The chain recombines TRBV10-3 with TRBJ2-1; 8 bases line up with TRBD1. Per the germline V gene, CDR1 is ENHRY and CDR2 is SYGVKD. J was trimmed by 6 bases and V by 7 bases; bases with no gene match: 8. This CDR3 contains 14 residues.